The 21 T cell receptor beta chains listed next were all sequenced from one sample in a study of glioma-infiltrating T cells after dendritic cell vaccination. Profiling relied on immunoSEQ multiplex PCR, and the TCRdb table lists in-frame clones only, not all of them. The profile covers roughly 100,000 clones, with around four fifths appearing a single time and 6% to 7.5% taken by the ten largest. The time point was: after dendritic cell vaccination, including at tumor progression/relapse. The sequencing used blood, collected after dendritic cell vaccination. These receptors all stem from a human donor with glioblastoma.

The chain uses TRBV19 and TRBJ1-1; D is perhaps TRBD1 (6 bases). The CDR3 has 14 amino acids. V was cut by 4 bases and J by 2 bases, with 11 bases left in between. Germline V gene sequence: CDR1 LNHDA, CDR2 SQIVND (reference sequence). The CDR3 sequence is CASSRDNYNTEAFF. As DNA, the CDR3 is TGTGCCAGTAGTAGGGACAACTATAACACTGAAGCTTTCTTT. The full variable domain, with the rest looked up from reference TRBV19 and TRBJ1-1, is DGGITQSPKYLFRKEGQNVTLSCEQNLNHDAMYWYRQDPGQGLRLIYYSQIVNDFQKGDIAEGYSVSREKKESFPLTVTSAQKNPTAFYLCASSRDNYNTEAFFGQGTRLTVV.

The V gene is TRBV13, the J gene TRBJ2-1, with 12 bases matching TRBD2. V was pared by 5 bases and J by 8 bases, with 10 bases of the junction left unmatched. The CDR3 loop spans 16 amino acids. Germline-derived CDR1 and CDR2 are PRHDT and FYEKMQ (reference sequence). Written as DNA, the CDR3 is TGTGCCAGCAGCCCCCTAGCGGGGGGGCTTGTTGATGAGCAGTTCTTC. Translation: CASSPLAGGLVDEQFF.

The V gene is TRBV7-2, the J gene TRBJ2-1, with D tentatively TRBD2 (6 bases). The length of the CDR3 is 16 residues. CDR1 SGHTA and CDR2 FQGNSA come from the germline V gene. Trimming pared 2 bases from V and 2 bases from J, leaving 13 bases between. CDR3: CASSLSSGGTYNEQFF. The CDR3 DNA is TGTGCCAGCAGCTTAAGCTCCGGGGGAACCTACAATGAGCAGTTCTTC.

The chain uses TRBV5-5 and TRBJ2-7, with 7 bases fitting TRBD2. The CDR3 sequence is 17 residues long. The junction had 12 bases not matched to a gene; V was cut back by 1 base and J by 2 bases. Germline V CDR1 and CDR2: SGHKS, YYEKEE (reference sequence). The CDR3 DNA reads as TGTGCCAGCAGCTTGAGGCAGGGAGGGGAAGTCACCTACGAGCAGTACTTC. Its translation is CASSLRQGGEVTYEQYF.

This rearrangement joins TRBV4-2 to TRBJ2-7; 7 bases align to TRBD1. CDR1 and CDR2 from the germline V gene are LGHNA and YNFKEQ. Germline trimming cut 2 bases from V and 6 bases from J; bases unmatched to any gene: 10. The CDR3 extends over 15 amino acids. The CDR3 region has the DNA TGTGCCAGCAGCCAAAACCCGACAGGGCTCTCCGAGCAGTACTTC. Its protein product is CASSQNPTGLSEQYF.

The chain is built from TRBV6-6 and TRBJ1-6, with D maybe TRBD1 (5 bases). V was shortened by 4 bases and J by 6 bases, with 10 bases between the two germline ends. Germline lookup yields CDR1 MNHNY and CDR2 SVGAGI (reference sequence). The CDR3 loop spans 14 amino acids. In DNA, the CDR3 is TGTGCCAGCAGTTCGGGGGGTGGTAATTCACCCCTCCACTTT. Protein product: CASSSGGGNSPLHF.

J is TRBJ1-2 and V is TRBV5-6; no clear D. The length of the CDR3 is 13 residues. V was pared by 4 bases and J by 6 bases, with 13 bases between. Looked up from germline, CDR1 is SGHDT and CDR2 is YYEEEE. CDR3: CASSGTRGDGYTF. In DNA form, the CDR3 reads TGTGCCAGCAGCGGTACTAGAGGAGATGGCTACACCTTC.

The rearrangement links TRBV27 to TRBJ1-1; 10 nucleotides agree with TRBD1. V shed 5 bases, J shed 0 bases, and the junction held 21 bases outside the gene matches. Germline CDR1 MNHEY, CDR2 SMNVEV (reference sequence). The CDR3 loop spans 21 amino acids. The CDR3 nucleotides read TGTGCCAGCAGTCTCTATTCCGGGACAGGGGTCGGCAAATCCATGAACACTGAAGCTTTCTTT. Its translation: CASSLYSGTGVGKSMNTEAFF.

The chain is built from TRBV6-1 and TRBJ2-2; D may be TRBD2 (6 bases). CDR1 and CDR2 from the germline V gene are MNHNS and SASEGT. The CDR3 runs 15 residues. Trimming stripped 5 bases from V and 2 bases from J, with 12 bases between. This CDR3 reads CASSKMGLNTGELFF. For the CDR3, the DNA is TGTGCCAGCAGTAAAATGGGACTTAACACCGGGGAGCTGTTTTTT.

The chain recombines TRBV5-1 with TRBJ1-2, with D perhaps TRBD1 (5 bases). CDR1 and CDR2 (germline): SGHRS, YFSETQ. Trimming shortened V by 5 bases and J by 2 bases, and 13 bases separated the two germline ends. This CDR3 has 14 residues. CDR3 loop: CASRSDILNYGYTF. The CDR3 DNA reads as TGCGCCAGCAGATCGGACATACTCAACTATGGCTACACCTTC.

The gene calls are TRBV7-6 and TRBJ2-1, with D perhaps TRBD1 (5 bases). V lost 5 bases and J lost 8, with 10 bases in between. CDR1 and CDR2 (germline): SGHVS, FNYEAQ. The CDR3 totals 12 residues. The CDR3 DNA reads TGTGCCAGCAGCCGTCTAGGGGATGAGCAGTTCTTC. Translation gives CASSRLGDEQFF.

The sample holds a few counts of this clone. The chain uses TRBV5-4 and TRBJ2-7, with 8 bases matching TRBD2. Germline V lookup: CDR1 SGHNT, CDR2 YYREEE (reference sequence). The CDR3 is 17 amino acids. V lost 1 base and J lost 0; bases outside the gene matches: 9. CDR3 sequence (DNA): TGTGCCAGCAGCTTGTCCCTCTTACGGGGGGGCTCCTACGAGCAGTACTTC. It encodes CASSLSLLRGGSYEQYF.

This chain uses TRBV27 with TRBJ1-1; 11 bases map to TRBD1. Trimming cost V 6 bases and J 10 bases; bases outside gene matches: 13. The CDR3 covers 15 residues. The germline V gene encodes CDR1 MNHEY and CDR2 SMNVEV (reference sequence). The chain's CDR3 is CASRPTGTGGEGAFF. CDR3 DNA sequence: TGTGCCAGCAGGCCGACCGGGACAGGGGGGGAGGGAGCTTTCTTT.

The chain uses TRBV6-5 and TRBJ2-1; D perhaps matches TRBD1 (5 bases). CDR3 length equals 13 residues. CDR1 MNHEY and CDR2 SVGAGI come from the germline V gene. Trimming cost V 7 bases and J 5 bases, with 12 bases left between them. CDR3 sequence reads: CASTRDSDNEQFF. The CDR3 DNA sequence: TGTGCCAGCACTAGAGACAGCGACAATGAGCAGTTCTTC.

This clone was seen a few times. V is TRBV5-5 and J is TRBJ1-2; unclear D gene. V lost 0 bases to trimming and J lost 4 bases, with 19 bases between them. Germline CDR1 SGHKS, CDR2 YYEKEE (reference sequence). This CDR3 contains 17 residues. The CDR3 nucleotides read TGTGCCAGCAGCTTGGTGGTAGAATCCCGACTACTCTATGGCTACACCTTC. It specifies CASSLVVESRLLYGYTF.

The chain combines TRBV14 with TRBJ2-7, with D tentatively TRBD2 (7 bases). With 1 base removed from V and 10 bases from J, the gap between germline ends came to 20 bases. In germline, CDR1 is SGHDN, CDR2 FVKESK. CDR3 length: 15 residues. The CDR3 bases are TGTGCCAGCAGCCAAGTTCGGGGGGCCCCTACTTACCAGTACTTC. Protein product: CASSQVRGAPTYQYF.

This clone was counted only a few times. V and J are TRBV14 and TRBJ2-2; 9 nucleotides agree with TRBD1. This CDR3 region has 17 residues. With V trimmed by 0 bases and J by 7 bases, 9 bases remained unmatched. CDR1 is SGHDN and CDR2 is FVKESK in the germline V gene. The CDR3 is CASSQDKTGGSIGELFF. The CDR3 bases are TGTGCCAGCAGCCAAGATAAGACAGGGGGTTCGATCGGGGAGCTGTTTTTT. Full variable domain (missing parts from reference TRBV14 and TRBJ2-2): EAGVTQFPSHSVIEKGQTVTLRCDPISGHDNLYWYRRVMGKEIKFLLHFVKESKQDESGMPNNRFLAERTGGTYSTLKVQPAELEDSGVYFCASSQDKTGGSIGELFFGEGSRLTVL.

The genes are TRBV10-3 and TRBJ2-7; D is perhaps TRBD2 (6 bases). Germline CDR1 reads ENHRY; CDR2 reads SYGVKD. The CDR3 spans 18 residues. V lost 4 bases to trimming and J lost 0 bases, with 22 bases between them. The CDR3 protein is CAISGEVVGLKSSYEQYF. The DNA of the CDR3 is TGTGCCATCAGTGGTGAAGTTGTGGGACTGAAGAGCTCCTACGAGCAGTACTTC.

V usage is TRBV7-2 and J usage is TRBJ2-1; 7 bases are shared with TRBD2. Germline values: CDR1 SGHTA, CDR2 FQGNSA. The CDR3 is 15 amino acids. J gave up 3 bases and V 1 base, and 3 bases lay outside the gene matches. Here the CDR3 reads CASSLGAGNYNEQFF. The CDR3 bases are TGTGCCAGCAGCTTAGGAGCGGGGAACTACAATGAGCAGTTCTTC. The full variable domain, rest sourced from reference TRBV7-2 and TRBJ2-1, is GAGVSQSPSNKVTEKGKDVELRCDPISGHTALYWYRQSLGQGLEFLIYFQGNSAPDKSGLPSDRFSAERTGGSVSTLTIQRTQQEDSAVYLCASSLGAGNYNEQFFGPGTRLTVL.

Only one count was recorded for this clone. DNA of the CDR3: TGTGCCAGCAGTGAAAGACGGGACAGGGGAAATCAGCCCCAGCATTTT. Translated, it gives CASSERRDRGNQPQHF. The V and J genes are TRBV2 and TRBJ1-5; 10 positions match TRBD1. The length of the CDR3 is 16 residues. Germline values: CDR1 SNHLY, CDR2 FYNNEI. With V trimmed by 2 bases and J by 4 bases, 5 bases remained unmatched.

This clone was detected only once. The chain has TRBV2 and TRBJ1-5; D is ambiguous. Germline lookup yields CDR1 SNHLY and CDR2 FYNNEI. V lost 4 bases to trimming and J lost 3 bases, with 10 bases between them. CDR3 length: 14 amino acids. CDR3 coding DNA: TGTGCCAGCAGTGTTGAGGGAGACAATCAGCCCCAGCATTTT. It codes for CASSVEGDNQPQHF.